This TCR beta chain came from a study of technical replicates of blood from a handful of donors. From germline, CDR1 is LGHNA and CDR2 YNFKEQ. J gave up 4 bases and V 2 bases, and 5 bases lay outside the gene matches. The CDR3 consists of 15 residues. Profiling relied on immunoSEQ multiplex PCR, and the TCRdb table lists in-frame clones only, not all of them. In the table there are about 59,000 clones, about 93% of which are singletons. The chain joins TRBV4-2 to TRBJ2-1, with 7 nucleotides matching TRBD2. Sequencing was performed on PBMCs. This receptor was identified in a human donor in good health. Some clones in this sample may be carry-over from other donors' samples. CDR3 nucleotides: TGTGCCAGCAGCCAAAGGATGCGGGAGTACAATGAGCAGTTCTTC. Amino acid sequence: CASSQRMREYNEQFF.